The clone carrying this T cell receptor beta chain has only a few counts. Its antigen remains unidentified. In TCRdb, the reads were re-called with MiXCR into one record per CDR3 protein. The top ten clones hold around 15% of a sample with about 920,000 distinct CDR3 sequences, roughly 30% of them seen once. The data originate from a study of T cell repertoires in cytomegalovirus infection. This CDR3 spans 17 amino acids. V was cut by 6 bases and J by 0 bases, with 17 bases left in between. This receptor was identified in a human donor in good health (CMV status not recorded). Some clones in this sample may be carry-over from other donors' samples. This rearrangement joins TRBV12-3 or TRBV12-4 to TRBJ1-4; D possibly corresponds to TRBD1 (5 bases). Sequencing used cultured CD8+ T cells from PBMCs, obtained from culture after CMV antigen stimulation. CDR3 in amino acids: CASSGVGGRTTNEKLFF. As DNA, the CDR3 is TGTGCCAGCAGCGGGGTCGGGGGTCGAACAACTAATGAAAAACTGTTTTTT.